Below are 8 T cell receptor beta chains sequenced from a single sample in a study of T cell responses to AZD1222 COVID-19 vaccine. Sequenced by immunoSEQ multiplex PCR; TCRdb stores in-frame clones only, minus some. The table shows about 140,000 clones, with 75% to 90% occurring only once. Material: peripheral blood, obtained on day 0 of AZD1222 vaccination. The receptors were sampled from an adult in good health.

This chain connects TRBV3-1 (or the pseudogene TRBV3-2) to TRBJ2-7, with a possible D match to TRBD1 (6 bases). CDR1 is LGHDT, CDR2 YNNKEL, per germline (reference sequence). The CDR3 covers 12 residues. Trimming removed 4 bases from V and 5 bases from J, with 9 bases in between. The CDR3 bases are TGTGCCAGCAGCCCAGGGGTACACGAGCAGTACTTC. Amino acids: CASSPGVHEQYF.

The rearrangement uses TRBV4-2 and TRBJ1-1, with D hard to call. CDR1 LGHNA and CDR2 YNFKEQ come from the germline V gene. The V end was cut by 3 bases, the J end by 2 bases, with 16 bases between. The CDR3 length is 16 residues. The chain's CDR3 is CASSQEGTKINTEAFF. For the CDR3, the DNA is TGTGCCAGCAGCCAGGAGGGTACGAAGATAAACACTGAAGCTTTCTTT.

The chain couples TRBV7-2 to TRBJ1-4; 7 bases align to TRBD1. This CDR3 comprises 14 residues. Germline CDR1 SGHTA, CDR2 FQGNSA. V lost 7 bases, J lost 7 bases, and 9 bases stayed unmatched. CDR3 in amino acids: CASNANRGSEKLFF. DNA of the CDR3: TGTGCCAGCAACGCAAACAGGGGAAGTGAAAAACTGTTTTTT.

This clone was observed a few times. V and J are TRBV2 and TRBJ1-5, with 7 bases that match TRBD1. Germline V lookup: CDR1 SNHLY, CDR2 FYNNEI. Trimming took 4 bases from V and 11 from J; bases not matched to a gene: 11. The CDR3 totals 14 residues. The CDR3 DNA reads TGTGCCAGCAGTGGGACGGGACAGCCGGAGGCCCAGCATTTT. Translated, it gives CASSGTGQPEAQHF.

The chain employs TRBV4-1 and TRBJ1-1, with D uncertain. CDR1 MGHRA and CDR2 YSYEKL come from the germline V gene. With 3 bases removed from V and 2 bases from J, the gap between germline ends came to 16 bases. The CDR3 extends over 16 amino acids. The CDR3 reads CASSHPSFGLNTEAFF. The CDR3 DNA is TGCGCCAGCAGCCACCCGTCTTTTGGGCTTAACACTGAAGCTTTCTTT.

The gene calls are TRBV24-1 and TRBJ2-1, with 7 nucleotides matching TRBD2. The CDR3 is 14 amino acids. Germline CDR1 KGHDR, CDR2 SFDVKD. V trimming: 5 bases; J trimming: 3 bases; junction bases outside the gene matches: 3. The CDR3 region has the DNA TGTGCCACCAGTGTGAGCGGGGTCTACAATGAGCAGTTCTTC. Translation gives CATSVSGVYNEQFF.

V and J are TRBV7-9 and TRBJ2-3; D is ambiguous. CDR1 is SEHNR, CDR2 FQNEAQ, per germline (reference sequence). This CDR3 region has 12 residues. The ends were cut back, 4 bases at V and 0 bases at J, with 2 bases in the middle. CDR3 sequence (DNA): TGTGCCAGCAGCTGGAGCACAGATACGCAGTATTTT. Protein product: CASSWSTDTQYF.

This clone was seen once. The genes are TRBV10-3 and TRBJ1-2, with D possibly being TRBD1 (5 bases). The CDR3 has 15 amino acids. Germline assignment: CDR1 ENHRY and CDR2 SYGVKD. The ends were cut back, 0 bases at V and 3 bases at J, with 11 bases in the middle. The CDR3 DNA sequence: TGTGCCATCAGTGAGTCGAGCAGGGAAGACTATGGCTACACCTTC. Translated: CAISESSREDYGYTF.